The sequence of this T cell receptor (beta chain) was determined in a study of radiation and T cells in renal cell carcinoma. Sequencing was performed with immunoSEQ multiplex PCR; in TCRdb, only in-frame clones are kept and a portion is missing. Of about 150,000 clones listed, less than 90% are singletons. V dropped 10 bases and J dropped 2 bases, with 14 bases sitting between them. Germline loops: CDR1 ENHRY, CDR2 SYGVKD. The CDR3 has 13 residues. The time point was: baseline pretreatment blood. Regarding treatment: 15 Gy SBRT to primary tumor, nephrectomy 4 weeks later. The sequence came from a woman between 70 and 85 years old with renal cell carcinoma. This rearrangement joins TRBV10-3 to TRBJ1-1; TRBD1 might be the D (6 bases). Here the sequenced sample was blood, taken from a patient whose treatment included radiotherapy and nephrectomy. CDR3 nucleotides: TGTGCCACCCAGGGGCTGGTTAACACTGAAGCTTTCTTT. Translating gives CATQGLVNTEAFF.